Listed below are T cell receptor beta chains from one sample, sequenced in a study of spatial heterogeneity in lung cancer. Using its own MiXCR run on the 5' RACE reads, TCRdb lists one record per CDR3 protein. The sample yields 4,500 to 6,500 distinct CDR3 sequences, about an eighth seen once. The specimen comprised normal lung tissue next to the tumor, sampled at surgery. The receptors were sampled from a female donor with early-stage non-small cell lung cancer. Each CDR3 is given with its conserved first and last residue. The D gene is left open where the match is weak. Expanded clones are given a class, and other clones once, few, many or no size at all.

TRBJ2-3 TRBV7-9 medium-sized - TGTGCCAGCAGCCCTTTCACAGATACGCAGTATTTT CASSPFTDTQYF
TRBJ2-7 TRBV7-2 - TRBD1 TGTGCCAGCAGGTCCACAGGGGTCGAGCAGTACTTC CASRSTGVEQYF
TRBJ2-2 TRBV2 many - TGTGCCAGCAGAAAGGGAGGAAACACCGGGGAGCTGTTTTTT CASRKGGNTGELFF
TRBJ2-1 TRBV6-1 - - TGTGCCAGCAGTGCAAAAAACAGGGGACCGGGACTAGGTCAGTTCTTC CASSAKNRGPGLGQFF
TRBJ1-2 TRBV27 medium-sized TRBD1 TGTGCCAGCAGTTTATCACCAGGGGGCGATGGCTACACCTTC CASSLSPGGDGYTF
TRBJ2-3 TRBV6-2/TRBV6-3 - TRBD2 TGTGCCAGCAGTTACGTCTCGGCGGGAGGCGCAGATACGCAGTATTTT CASSYVSAGGADTQYF
TRBJ2-3 TRBV6-2/TRBV6-3 - - TGTGCCGGCAGAGAGACTAGTACAGATACGCAGTATTTT CAGRETSTDTQYF
TRBJ2-3 TRBV4-3 few TRBD1 TGCGCCAGCAGCCAAGAGGACAGGGGAGCTACAGATACGCAGTATTTT CASSQEDRGATDTQYF
TRBJ2-2 TRBV7-9 - TRBD1 TGTGCCAGCAGCTCATATCAGGGGGCGCGCACCGGGGAGCTGTTTTTT CASSSYQGARTGELFF
TRBJ1-6 TRBV7-2 many TRBD1 TGTGCCAGCAGCTCAGGGACAGGGTGGAATTCACCCCTCCACTTT CASSSGTGWNSPLHF
TRBJ2-2 TRBV18 many - TGTGCCACCACAGGGAACACCGGGGAGCTGTTTTTT CATTGNTGELFF
TRBJ2-1 TRBV6-5 many - TGTGCCAGCAGTCCCGGAGGGGGGCGGATTGAGCAGTTCTTC CASSPGGGRIEQFF
TRBJ2-7 TRBV18 medium-sized - TGTGCCAGCACCGACACCAGGTGGACATCCTACGAGCAGTACTTC CASTDTRWTSYEQYF
TRBJ2-1 TRBV5-1 many TRBD2 TGCGCCAGCAGCCCCACGCTTACTAGCGGGAGCAATGAGCAGTTCTTC CASSPTLTSGSNEQFF
TRBJ2-1 TRBV9 many - TGTGCCAGCAGCGTAGTGGCAGCCTCCTACAATGAGCAGTTCTTC CASSVVAASYNEQFF
TRBJ2-3 TRBV29-1 - - TGCAGCGTTTTACGGGAGTCTGCGCAGTATTTT CSVLRESAQYF
TRBJ1-2 TRBV7-9 medium-sized - TGTGCCAGCAGCTTAGCCCTGGACGGGAGCTATGGCTACACCTTC CASSLALDGSYGYTF
TRBJ2-7 TRBV20-1 - - TGCAGTGCTCCCGACTTGAGCTCCTACGAGCAGTACTTC CSAPDLSSYEQYF
TRBJ2-5 TRBV2 medium-sized - TGTGCCAGCACCCGACAGAAGCTCCAAGAGACCCAGTACTTC CASTRQKLQETQYF
TRBJ2-1 TRBV4-2 - TRBD2 TGTGCCAGCAGCCAAGTACGGGAGGCGGACAATGAGCAGTTCTTC CASSQVREADNEQFF
TRBJ2-5 TRBV3-1 medium-sized TRBD2 TGTGCCAGCAGCCCGAGCGGGGGGGCCCGGGAGACCCAGTACTTC CASSPSGGARETQYF
TRBJ1-5 TRBV7-2 medium-sized - TGTGCCAGCAGCCCCTCGAGCCTGAGCAATCAGCCCCAGCATTTT CASSPSSLSNQPQHF
TRBJ1-5 TRBV6-5 many TRBD1 TGTGCCAGCAGGCCCGGACAGGGTTTTAGGCAGCCCCAGCATTTT CASRPGQGFRQPQHF
TRBJ2-2 TRBV3-1 medium-sized TRBD1 TGTGCCAGCAGCCAGCGACAGGGGAACACCGGGGAGCTGTTTTTT CASSQRQGNTGELFF
TRBJ2-7 TRBV7-8 many TRBD2 TGTGCCAGCAGCTCCCGGCTAGCGGGAGGTCCCTACGAGCAGTACTTC CASSSRLAGGPYEQYF
TRBJ2-3 TRBV7-8 large TRBD2 TGTGCCAGCAGCCCTCCTAGCGGGAAAGCAGATACGCAGTATTTT CASSPPSGKADTQYF
TRBJ2-2 TRBV19 medium-sized TRBD2 TGTGCCAGTAGTGTCGATAGGACTAGCGGGGCCGGGGAGCTGTTTTTT CASSVDRTSGAGELFF
TRBJ2-6 TRBV28 few - TGTGCCAGCAGTTTACACCAGGGAGTGGCTGGGGCCAACGTCCTGACTTTC CASSLHQGVAGANVLTF
TRBJ1-1 TRBV6-5 medium-sized - TGTGCCAGCAGTTACTCCCCTACCGGGGGCCTGAACACTGAAGCTTTCTTT CASSYSPTGGLNTEAFF
TRBJ1-2 TRBV13 medium-sized - TGTGCCAGCAGTTTGGGGGGAAACTATGGCTACACCTTC CASSLGGNYGYTF
TRBJ2-5 TRBV7-9 many - TGTGTCAGCAGCCCCGAGGGCGGGTGGGAGACCCAGTACTTC CVSSPEGGWETQYF
TRBJ1-4 TRBV19 many TRBD1 TGTGCCAGTAGCCCGGACAGGGACCGTGAAAAACTGTTTTTT CASSPDRDREKLFF
TRBJ2-3 TRBV20-1 - - TGCAGTGCTAGAGATTATCCGGGGGTGAGGGATACGCAGTATTTT CSARDYPGVRDTQYF
TRBJ1-6 TRBV6-5 medium-sized TRBD1 TGTGCCAGCAGTTACAGCGACAGGGGTTCACCCCTCCACTTT CASSYSDRGSPLHF
TRBJ1-4 TRBV5-4 medium-sized - TGTGCCAGCAGCAGGGACGGACTCCTCATGGAAAAACTGTTTTTT CASSRDGLLMEKLFF
TRBJ2-2 TRBV20-1 - - TGCAGTGCTAGAGGAGAGGGTGACACCGGGGAGCTGTTTTTT CSARGEGDTGELFF
TRBJ1-2 TRBV29-1 many TRBD1 TGCAGCGTTGAACCGGGAGGGGGCGGCTACACCTTC CSVEPGGGGYTF
TRBJ2-2 TRBV20-1 few TRBD2 TGCAGTGCGCGCGGGAGGGCCGTCGGGGAGCTGTTTTTT CSARGRAVGELFF
TRBJ2-1 TRBV2 - - TGTGCCAGCAGTGATCGGGGGTTTTACAATGAGCAGTTCTTC CASSDRGFYNEQFF
TRBJ2-3 TRBV4-2 large - TGTGCCAGCAGCGGAAATGGTCAGGAGTCAGATACGCAGTATTTT CASSGNGQESDTQYF
TRBJ1-5 TRBV28 many - TGTGCCAGCAACAACAATCAGCCCCAGCATTTT CASNNNQPQHF
TRBJ1-5 TRBV20-1 many - TGCAGTGGAGTTTTCGAGGTCAATCAGCCCCAGCATTTT CSGVFEVNQPQHF
TRBJ1-1 TRBV28 medium-sized TRBD1 TGTGCCAGCAGTCTTGGACAGGTCTATAGCACTGAAGCTTTCTTT CASSLGQVYSTEAFF
TRBJ2-1 TRBV7-3 many TRBD2 TGTGCCAGCAGCTTAGTTCCCACCAAGCGGGAGAGGAATGAGCAGTTCTTC CASSLVPTKRERNEQFF
TRBJ2-3 TRBV20-1 - TRBD2 TGCAGTGCCCAAGGACTAGCGGGAGGTGGTACAGATACGCAGTATTTT CSAQGLAGGGTDTQYF
TRBJ2-6 TRBV2 - - TGTGCCAGCAGTGAATCACGCTCTGGGGCCAACGTCCTGACTTTC CASSESRSGANVLTF
TRBJ2-6 TRBV4-2 - - TGTGCCAGCAGTCCAGGGTCTGGGGCCAACGTCCTGACTTTC CASSPGSGANVLTF
TRBJ2-2 TRBV18 - - TGTGCCAGCTCACCACAGGACTCTGCGACCGGGGAGCTGTTTTTT CASSPQDSATGELFF
TRBJ2-5 TRBV5-4 - - TGTGCCAGCAGCCCCGCCGGAAGGAGAGAGACCCAGTACTTC CASSPAGRRETQYF
TRBJ2-1 TRBV6-5 medium-sized - TGTGCCAGCAGTTATGGGCGAGAGCAGTTCTTC CASSYGREQFF
TRBJ2-5 TRBV20-1 many TRBD1 TGCAGTGCTAGATTAACCGGGACAGGGGGCCGAGAGACCCAGTACTTC CSARLTGTGGRETQYF